These 2 T cell receptor beta chains share one sample of origin, sequenced in a study of beta chain features in type 1 diabetes. These TCRs' antigens remain unknown. The study's findings and limits: Within each of all four CD4+ subsets, Type 1 diabetes patients had TCRB CDR3s that were moderately but significantly shorter.

The sequenced template was cDNA made from the entire isolated RNA. The repertoire was sequenced with immunoSEQ multiplex PCR; TCRdb's copy has only in-frame clones and lacks some. The sample gives 40,000 to 45,000 clones, roughly 70% of which show up once; 2% to 2.5% is in the top ten. Sequencing was done on a sample of Tregs from blood. The source is a woman under 30 with type 1 diabetes.

The CDR3 loop is CAISAGSVRSYEQYF. CDR3 sequence (DNA): TGTGCCATCAGTGCGGGGTCGGTGCGCTCCTACGAGCAGTACTTC. This chain connects TRBV10-3 to TRBJ2-7; the D gene is possibly TRBD2 (5 bases). The CDR3 runs 15 residues. With 4 bases removed from V and 0 bases from J, the gap between germline ends came to 13 bases. CDR1 is ENHRY, CDR2 SYGVKD, per germline.

The chain combines TRBV5-1 with TRBJ2-3; D unresolved. V was cut by 1 base and J by 6 bases, with 12 bases left in between. The germline gives CDR1 SGHRS, CDR2 YFSETQ. CDR3 length: 14 residues. The CDR3 nucleotides are TGCGCCAGCAGCTTGTACCTACCTCCCGATACGCAGTATTTT. The encoded protein is CASSLYLPPDTQYF.